These 4 T cell receptor beta chains were all obtained from the same sample, sequenced in a study of blood T cell repertoires in COVID-19. Sequencing used immunoSEQ multiplex PCR; TCRdb keeps in-frame clones, though not all of them. This table holds about 52,000 clones, around 88% found once. Input material: peripheral blood. Receptors were obtained from a woman of 80 years or more with acute or convalescent COVID-19.

The chain uses TRBV4-2 and TRBJ1-5, with D hard to call. The CDR3 spans 19 residues. In germline, CDR1 is LGHNA, CDR2 YNFKEQ. V was pared by 0 bases and J by 0 bases, with 18 bases between. CDR3 protein: CASSQDTQVGGYSNQPQHF. DNA for the CDR3: TGTGCCAGCAGCCAAGATACGCAGGTAGGAGGATATAGCAATCAGCCCCAGCATTTT.

The genes are TRBV9 and TRBJ2-3, with a possible D match to TRBD2 (7 bases). CDR1 and CDR2 (germline): SGDLS, YYNGEE. This CDR3 has 15 amino acids. V dropped 0 bases and J dropped 2 bases, with 10 bases sitting between them. The CDR3: CASSVAGGATDTQYF. CDR3 DNA sequence: TGTGCCAGCAGCGTAGCGGGGGGCGCCACAGATACGCAGTATTTT.

This rearrangement joins TRBV10-3 to TRBJ2-3; the match to TRBD2 covers 10 bases. The CDR3 runs to 14 residues. Germline V gives CDR1 ENHRY, CDR2 SYGVKD. V lost 10 bases and J lost 3; bases outside the gene matches: 7. The CDR3 nucleotides are TGTGCCACCTTCCAGCGGGAGGGAACAGATACGCAGTATTTT. Translated: CATFQREGTDTQYF.

The rearrangement links TRBV11-2 to TRBJ2-3; TRBD2 matches at 11 bases. With V trimmed by 4 bases and J by 2 bases, 5 bases remained unmatched. The CDR3 contains 16 residues. The germline CDR1 and CDR2 sequences are SGHAT and FQNNGV. This CDR3 is CASSSGTSGPTDTQYF. The CDR3 nucleotides read TGTGCCAGCAGCTCGGGGACTAGCGGACCCACAGATACGCAGTATTTT.